This T cell receptor (beta chain) is from a study of CD8 T cells in ankylosing spondylitis. This clonotype was picked up many times. Its target is unknown. MiXCR, applied by TCRdb to the 5' RACE reads, yields one record per CDR3 protein. Among a few hundred thousand distinct CDR3 sequences, roughly 18% were seen once, and the ten largest hold approximately 1%. The germline CDR1 and CDR2 sequences are SGHVS and FQNEAQ. Trimming stripped 5 bases from V and 2 bases from J, with 16 bases between. This CDR3 contains 16 residues. Findings and caveats of the study: Prior work had noted some motif variants in reactive arthritis blood and synovial fluid. A TCR beta motif of fewer than 10 highly homologous variants seemed to mark ankylosing spondylitis blood.

The TCR originated in a male donor with ankylosing spondylitis. V and J are TRBV7-8 and TRBJ2-1; D may be TRBD2 (5 bases). The sample was blood, either unsorted or a sorted T cell fraction (not recorded which). Here the CDR3 DNA reads TGTGCCAGCAGCCCTCGCAGCGGTACAACCTACAATGAGCAGTTCTTC. The encoded protein is CASSPRSGTTYNEQFF.